This TCR beta chain was identified in a study of T cells after yellow fever vaccination. The study, taken as a whole, reports: The study found a weaker secondary response that peaked faster, day 5 versus 15. In post-booster samples, most primary-vaccination clones reappeared (approximately 96% CD4, 88% CD8).

The CDR3 sequence is 16 residues long. Germline-derived CDR1 and CDR2 are SGHRS and YFSETQ. V shed 4 bases, J shed 2 bases, and the junction held 4 bases outside the gene matches. TCRdb re-derived calls from the 5' RACE reads in MiXCR, one entry per CDR3 protein. The table has some 220,000 distinct CDR3 sequences, under 3.5% seen once. This clonotype was seen ten or more times. Its antigen is unknown. Material: CD4+ T cells sorted from PBMCs, obtained 10 days after the yellow fever booster vaccination. The receptor's source is a man aged 18 to 30 who received the YFV17D yellow fever vaccine. The chain has TRBV5-1 and TRBJ2-3; 13 nucleotides agree with TRBD2. CDR3 bases: TGCGCCAGCAGCCTCGGACTAGCGGGGGACACAGATACGCAGTATTTT. It is translated as CASSLGLAGDTDTQYF.